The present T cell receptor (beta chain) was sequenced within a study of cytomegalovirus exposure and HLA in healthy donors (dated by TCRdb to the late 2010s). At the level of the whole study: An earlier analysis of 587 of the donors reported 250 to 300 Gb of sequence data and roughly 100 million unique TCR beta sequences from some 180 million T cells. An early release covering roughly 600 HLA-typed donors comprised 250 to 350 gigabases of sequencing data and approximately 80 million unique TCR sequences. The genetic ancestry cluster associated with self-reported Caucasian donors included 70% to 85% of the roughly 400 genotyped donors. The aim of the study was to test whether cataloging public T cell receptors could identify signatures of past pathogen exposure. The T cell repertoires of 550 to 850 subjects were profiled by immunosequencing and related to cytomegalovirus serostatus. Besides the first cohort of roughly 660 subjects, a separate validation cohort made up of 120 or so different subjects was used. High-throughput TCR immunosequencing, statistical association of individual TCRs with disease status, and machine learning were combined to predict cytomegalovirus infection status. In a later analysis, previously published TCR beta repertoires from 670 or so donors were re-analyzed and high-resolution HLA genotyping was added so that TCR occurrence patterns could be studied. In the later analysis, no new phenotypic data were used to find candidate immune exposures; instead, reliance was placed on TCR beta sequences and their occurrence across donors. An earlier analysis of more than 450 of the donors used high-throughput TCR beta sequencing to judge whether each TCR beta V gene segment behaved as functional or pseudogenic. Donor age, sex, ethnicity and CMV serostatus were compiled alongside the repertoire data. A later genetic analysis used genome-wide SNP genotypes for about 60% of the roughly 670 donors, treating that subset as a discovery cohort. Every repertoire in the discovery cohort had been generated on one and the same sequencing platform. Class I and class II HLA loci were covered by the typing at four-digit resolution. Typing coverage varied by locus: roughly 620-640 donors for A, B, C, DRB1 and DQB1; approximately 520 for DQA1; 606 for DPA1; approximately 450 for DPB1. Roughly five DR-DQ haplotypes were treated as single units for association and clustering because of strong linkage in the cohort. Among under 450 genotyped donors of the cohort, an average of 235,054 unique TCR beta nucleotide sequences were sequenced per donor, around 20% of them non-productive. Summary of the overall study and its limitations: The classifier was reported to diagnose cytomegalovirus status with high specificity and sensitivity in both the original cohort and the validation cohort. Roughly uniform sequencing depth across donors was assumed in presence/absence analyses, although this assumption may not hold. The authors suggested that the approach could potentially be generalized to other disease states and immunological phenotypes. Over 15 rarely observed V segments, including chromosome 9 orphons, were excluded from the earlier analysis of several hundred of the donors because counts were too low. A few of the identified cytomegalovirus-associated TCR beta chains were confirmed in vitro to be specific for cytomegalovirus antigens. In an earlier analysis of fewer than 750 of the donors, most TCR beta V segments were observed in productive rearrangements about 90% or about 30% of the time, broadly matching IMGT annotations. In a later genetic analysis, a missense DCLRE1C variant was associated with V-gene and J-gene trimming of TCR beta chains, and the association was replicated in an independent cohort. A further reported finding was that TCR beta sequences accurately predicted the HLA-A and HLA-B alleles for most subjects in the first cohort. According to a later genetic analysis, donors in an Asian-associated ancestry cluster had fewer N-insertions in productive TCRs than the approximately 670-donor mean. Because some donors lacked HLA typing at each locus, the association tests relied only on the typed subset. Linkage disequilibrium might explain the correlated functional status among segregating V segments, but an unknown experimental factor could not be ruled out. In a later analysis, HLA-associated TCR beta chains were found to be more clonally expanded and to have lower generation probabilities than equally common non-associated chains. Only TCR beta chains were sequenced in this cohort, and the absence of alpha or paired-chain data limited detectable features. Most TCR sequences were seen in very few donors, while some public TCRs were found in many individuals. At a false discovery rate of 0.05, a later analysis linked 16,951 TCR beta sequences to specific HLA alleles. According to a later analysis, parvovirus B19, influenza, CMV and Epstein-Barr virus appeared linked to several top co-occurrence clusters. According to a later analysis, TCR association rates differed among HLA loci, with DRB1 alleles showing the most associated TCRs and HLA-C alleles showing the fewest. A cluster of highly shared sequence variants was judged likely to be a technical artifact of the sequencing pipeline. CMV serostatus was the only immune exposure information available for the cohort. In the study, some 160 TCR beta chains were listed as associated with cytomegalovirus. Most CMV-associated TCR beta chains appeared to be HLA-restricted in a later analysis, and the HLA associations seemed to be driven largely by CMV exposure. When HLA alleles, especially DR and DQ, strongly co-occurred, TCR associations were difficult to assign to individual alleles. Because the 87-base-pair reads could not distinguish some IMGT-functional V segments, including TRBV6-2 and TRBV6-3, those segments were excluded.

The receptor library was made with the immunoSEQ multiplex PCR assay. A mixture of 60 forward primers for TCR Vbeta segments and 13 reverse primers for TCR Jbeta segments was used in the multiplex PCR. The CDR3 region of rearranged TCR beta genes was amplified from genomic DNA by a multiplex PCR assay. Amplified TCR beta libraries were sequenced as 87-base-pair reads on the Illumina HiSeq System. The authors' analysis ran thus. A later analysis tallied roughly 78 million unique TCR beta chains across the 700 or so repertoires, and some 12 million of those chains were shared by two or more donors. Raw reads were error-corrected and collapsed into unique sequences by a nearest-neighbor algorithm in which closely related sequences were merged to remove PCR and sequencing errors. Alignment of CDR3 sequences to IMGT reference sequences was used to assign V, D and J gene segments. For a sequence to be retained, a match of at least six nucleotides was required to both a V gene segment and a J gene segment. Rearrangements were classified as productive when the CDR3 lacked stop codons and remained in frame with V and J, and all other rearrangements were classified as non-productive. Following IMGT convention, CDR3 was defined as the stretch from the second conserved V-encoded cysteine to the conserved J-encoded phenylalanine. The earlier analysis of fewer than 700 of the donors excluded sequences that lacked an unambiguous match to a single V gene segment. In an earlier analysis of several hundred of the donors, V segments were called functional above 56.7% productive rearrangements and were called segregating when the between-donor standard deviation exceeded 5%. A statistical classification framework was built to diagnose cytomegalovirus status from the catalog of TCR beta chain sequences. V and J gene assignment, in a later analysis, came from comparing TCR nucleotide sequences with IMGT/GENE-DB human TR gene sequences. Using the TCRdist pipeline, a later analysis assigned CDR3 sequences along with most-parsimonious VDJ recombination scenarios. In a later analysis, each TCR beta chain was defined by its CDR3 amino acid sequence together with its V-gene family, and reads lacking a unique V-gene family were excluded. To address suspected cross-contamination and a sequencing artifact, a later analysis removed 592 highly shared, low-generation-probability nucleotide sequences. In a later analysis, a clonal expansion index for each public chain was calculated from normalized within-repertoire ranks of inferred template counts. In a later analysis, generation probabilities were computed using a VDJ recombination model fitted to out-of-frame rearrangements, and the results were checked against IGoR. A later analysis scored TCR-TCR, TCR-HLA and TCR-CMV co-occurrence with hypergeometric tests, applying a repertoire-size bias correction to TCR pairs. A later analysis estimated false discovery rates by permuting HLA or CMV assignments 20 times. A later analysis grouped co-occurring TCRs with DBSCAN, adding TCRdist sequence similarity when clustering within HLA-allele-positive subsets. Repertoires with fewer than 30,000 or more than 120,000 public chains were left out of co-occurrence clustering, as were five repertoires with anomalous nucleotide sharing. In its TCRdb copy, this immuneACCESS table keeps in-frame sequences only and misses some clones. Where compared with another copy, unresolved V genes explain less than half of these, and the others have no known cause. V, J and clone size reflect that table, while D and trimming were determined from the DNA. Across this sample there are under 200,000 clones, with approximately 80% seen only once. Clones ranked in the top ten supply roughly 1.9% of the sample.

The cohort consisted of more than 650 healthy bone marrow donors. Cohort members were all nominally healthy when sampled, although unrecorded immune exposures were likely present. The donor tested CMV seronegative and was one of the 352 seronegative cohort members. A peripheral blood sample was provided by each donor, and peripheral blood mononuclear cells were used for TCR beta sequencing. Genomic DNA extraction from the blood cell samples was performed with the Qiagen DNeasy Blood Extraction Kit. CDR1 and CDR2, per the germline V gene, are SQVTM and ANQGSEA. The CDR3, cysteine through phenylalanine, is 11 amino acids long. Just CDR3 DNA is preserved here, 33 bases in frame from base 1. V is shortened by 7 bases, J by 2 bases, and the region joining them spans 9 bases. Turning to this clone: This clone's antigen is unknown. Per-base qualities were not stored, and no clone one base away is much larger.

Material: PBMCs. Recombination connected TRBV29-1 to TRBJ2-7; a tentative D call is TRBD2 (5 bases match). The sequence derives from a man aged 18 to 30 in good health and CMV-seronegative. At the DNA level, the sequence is TGCAGCGCCCGGGGAGCCTACGAGCAGTACTTC. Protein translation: CSARGAYEQYF.